The clone carrying this TCR beta chain was recorded many times. Its antigen is undetermined. The record originates from a study of T cells in Graves' hyperthyroidism and ophthalmopathy. Notes on the study in general: Most clonotypes expanded in the thyroid (above 0.001) were also present in blood.

Amplification targeted TCR beta CDR3 regions from RNA transcripts. A set of HTBI primers served as the primers for a first-round RT-PCR of the TCR CDR3. TCRdb reanalysed the multiplex PCR reads using MiXCR and keeps one entry per CDR3 protein. This table has roughly 170,000 distinct CDR3 sequences, over 15% appearing once. The specimen sequenced was blood. The source of this sequence is a woman in her fifties or sixties with Graves' hyperthyroidism.

Here the CDR3 DNA reads TGTGCCACCCGAAGACTCGGAGGTGGCAATCAGCCCCAGCATTTT. This encodes CATRRLGGGNQPQHF. This chain uses TRBV6-1 with TRBJ1-5; no definite D call. This CDR3 spans 15 amino acids. Trimming removed 10 bases at V and 2 bases at J, with 18 bases between. The V gene's germline CDR1 is MNHNS and CDR2 SASEGT.